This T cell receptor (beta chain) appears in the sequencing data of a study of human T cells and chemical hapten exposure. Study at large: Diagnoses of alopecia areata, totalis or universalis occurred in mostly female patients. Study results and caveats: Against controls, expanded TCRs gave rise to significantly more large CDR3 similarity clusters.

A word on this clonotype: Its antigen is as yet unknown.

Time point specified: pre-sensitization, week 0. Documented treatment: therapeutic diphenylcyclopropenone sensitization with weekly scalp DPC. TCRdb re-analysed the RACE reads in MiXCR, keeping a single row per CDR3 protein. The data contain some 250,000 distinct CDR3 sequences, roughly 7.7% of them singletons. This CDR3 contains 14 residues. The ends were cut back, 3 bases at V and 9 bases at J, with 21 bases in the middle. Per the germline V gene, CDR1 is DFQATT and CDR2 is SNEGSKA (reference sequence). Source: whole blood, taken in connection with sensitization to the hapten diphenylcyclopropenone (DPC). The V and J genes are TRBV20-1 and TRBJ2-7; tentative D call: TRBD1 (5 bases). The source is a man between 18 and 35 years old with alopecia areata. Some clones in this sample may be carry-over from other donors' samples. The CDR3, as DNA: TGCAGTGCTAGTTTACCGGACACCACCTCCGCGCAGTACTTC. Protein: CSASLPDTTSAQYF.